Listed here are 32 T cell receptor beta chains from one sample, sequenced in a study of T cells in Graves' hyperthyroidism and ophthalmopathy. Amplified TCR beta CDR3 regions came from RNA transcripts. The TCR CDR3 was amplified in a first-round RT-PCR using the HTBI primer set. MiXCR was run by TCRdb on the multiplex PCR reads, yielding one entry per CDR3 protein. The sample yields roughly 710,000 distinct CDR3 sequences, over 35% seen once. Sequences were obtained from blood. Receptor source: a woman aged 40 to 49 with Graves' hyperthyroidism.

In this sample, this clonotype turned up many times. The chain has TRBV11-2 and TRBJ1-2, with D maybe TRBD1 (5 bases). The CDR3 has 15 residues. CDR1 SGHAT and CDR2 FQNNGV come from the germline V gene. Trimming took off 6 bases at V and 4 bases at J, with 18 bases between the two ends. This chain's CDR3 is CASSRLGERLYGYTF. DNA of the CDR3: TGTGCCAGCAGTCGGTTGGGGGAACGCCTCTATGGCTACACCTTC. Looking up the rest from reference TRBV11-2 and TRBJ1-2 gives the full variable domain: EAGVAQSPRYKIIEKRQSVAFWCNPISGHATLYWYQQILGQGPKLLIQFQNNGVVDDSQLPKDRFSAERLKGVDSTLKIQPAKLEDSAVYLCASSRLGERLYGYTFGSGTRLTVV.

This clonotype was observed at least ten times. This chain joins TRBV2 and TRBJ1-3; D is unclear. The CDR3 runs 15 residues. V lost 8 bases and J lost 3, with 17 bases in between. Germline CDR1 SNHLY, CDR2 FYNNEI. CDR3 residues: CASGRAPSLGNTIYF. CDR3 coding DNA: TGTGCCAGCGGGAGGGCCCCCAGCCTTGGAAACACCATATATTTT.

The V and J genes are TRBV16 and TRBJ2-2; 7 bases map to TRBD1. The V gene's germline CDR1 is KGHSY and CDR2 FQNENV. The CDR3 loop spans 17 amino acids. V shed 3 bases, J shed 1 base, and the junction held 8 bases outside the gene matches. CDR3 protein: CASSQYPGTENTGELFF. Written as DNA, the CDR3 is TGTGCCAGCAGCCAGTACCCCGGGACAGAGAACACCGGGGAGCTGTTTTTT.

V and J are TRBV27 and TRBJ1-5; 8 bases align to TRBD1. Trimming removed 2 bases from V and 0 bases from J; junction bases left unmatched: 12. This CDR3 contains 19 residues. CDR1 and CDR2 from the germline V gene are MNHEY and SMNVEV (reference sequence). The CDR3 bases are TGTGCCAGCAGTTTACCCCTGGACAGGGATCTGGATAGCAATCAGCCCCAGCATTTT. This translates into CASSLPLDRDLDSNQPQHF.

The V and J genes are TRBV7-2 and TRBJ1-5; tentatively, D is TRBD1 (5 bases). CDR1 and CDR2 (germline): SGHTA, FQGNSA. V shed 4 bases and J shed 6 bases, with 10 bases lying between them. The CDR3 totals 13 residues. The CDR3 nucleotides read TGTGCCAGCAGCTCCAGGGACGTTCAGCCCCAGCATTTT. Encoded protein: CASSSRDVQPQHF. The full variable domain, its missing parts supplied by reference TRBV7-2 and TRBJ1-5, is GAGVSQSPSNKVTEKGKDVELRCDPISGHTALYWYRQSLGQGLEFLIYFQGNSAPDKSGLPSDRFSAERTGGSVSTLTIQRTQQEDSAVYLCASSSRDVQPQHFGDGTRLSIL.

The table lists this clonotype with a few counts. The chain joins TRBV5-5 to TRBJ1-2; 8 bases line up with TRBD1. J lost 3 bases, V lost 2 bases, and 3 bases had no gene match. The CDR3 contains 14 residues. The germline gives CDR1 SGHKS, CDR2 YYEKEE (reference sequence). The CDR3 nucleotides read TGTGCCAGCAGCTTCCAGGGGGCGGACTATGGCTACACCTTC. It encodes CASSFQGADYGYTF.

This clonotype was counted between two and nine times. CDR3: CASTSLGANTGELFF. The DNA for the CDR3 is TGTGCCAGCACCTCACTAGGAGCGAACACCGGGGAGCTGTTTTTT. V and J are TRBV11-3 and TRBJ2-2, with TRBD2 as a possible D gene (5 bases). This CDR3 is built from 15 residues. Germline CDR1 SGHNT, CDR2 YENEEA. V lost 7 bases to trimming and J lost 0 bases, with 12 bases between them.

In this sample, this clonotype turned up many times. The rearrangement uses TRBV2 and TRBJ1-5; unclear D gene. Germline V gives CDR1 SNHLY, CDR2 FYNNEI. The CDR3 contains 13 residues. V lost 8 bases and J 2 bases, leaving 10 bases between the germline ends. This CDR3 reads CASRISGNQPQHF. The CDR3 nucleotides are TGTGCCAGCCGCATTAGCGGCAATCAGCCCCAGCATTTT.

V and J are TRBV2 and TRBJ1-5; D gene uncertain. There are 13 residues in the CDR3. V was trimmed by 1 base and J by 8 bases, leaving 9 bases between them. Germline CDR1 and CDR2: SNHLY and FYNNEI. The chain's CDR3 is CASSEGPPEPQHF. The CDR3 nucleotides are TGTGCCAGCAGTGAAGGGCCGCCGGAGCCCCAGCATTTT.

The chain is built from TRBV30 and TRBJ2-7; a weak D match, TRBD2 (6 bases). Trimming cost V 0 bases and J 4 bases, with 10 bases left between them. The CDR3 length is 13 residues. In germline, CDR1 is GTSNPN, CDR2 SVGIG (reference sequence). The CDR3 DNA follows: TGTGCCTGGAGTGTGCGGAGGGTTTACGAGCAGTACTTC. This encodes CAWSVRRVYEQYF.

This clonotype was picked up one time. The chain employs TRBV2 and TRBJ2-2; TRBD2 matches at 7 bases. V gave up 4 bases and J gave up 2 bases; unmatched junction bases: 10. The CDR3 has 17 residues. From germline, CDR1 is SNHLY and CDR2 FYNNEI. The CDR3 sequence is CASSASNGRTNTGELFF. CDR3 coding DNA: TGTGCCAGCAGTGCCTCTAACGGGAGGACCAACACCGGGGAGCTGTTTTTT.

V gene TRBV9 combines with J gene TRBJ2-7; D assignment may be TRBD1 or TRBD2 (5 bases each). The V and J ends lost 7 bases and 2 bases respectively, with 16 bases between them. The CDR3 totals 14 residues. Germline CDR1 reads SGDLS; CDR2 reads YYNGEE. CDR3 nucleotide sequence: TGTGCCAGCTCACTCCGGGACGCTCCCTACGAGCAGTACTTC. Translation gives CASSLRDAPYEQYF. Full variable domain (remainder filled in from reference TRBV9 and TRBJ2-7): DSGVTQTPKHLITATGQRVTLRCSPRSGDLSVYWYQQSLDQGLQFLIQYYNGEERAKGNILERFSAQQFPDLHSELNLSSLELGDSALYFCASSLRDAPYEQYFGPGTRLTVT.

The rearrangement uses TRBV9 and TRBJ2-7; TRBD2 matches 7 bases. The CDR3 runs to 15 residues. V gave up 4 bases and J gave up 5 bases; unmatched junction bases: 12. Germline V lookup: CDR1 SGDLS, CDR2 YYNGEE. Written as DNA, the CDR3 is TGTGCCAGCAGCCCGGGGGGAGGGGATGGCGACGAGCAGTACTTC. Translating gives CASSPGGGDGDEQYF.

The chain links TRBV9 to TRBJ2-5, with D possibly matching TRBD2 (5 bases). Trimming removed 4 bases at V and 2 bases at J, with 12 bases between. Per the germline V gene, CDR1 is SGDLS and CDR2 is YYNGEE. The CDR3 has 14 residues. Written as DNA, the CDR3 is TGTGCCAGCAGCCGCTCGGACTTTCAAGAGACCCAGTACTTC. This encodes CASSRSDFQETQYF. The full variable domain, rest sourced from reference TRBV9 and TRBJ2-5, is DSGVTQTPKHLITATGQRVTLRCSPRSGDLSVYWYQQSLDQGLQFLIQYYNGEERAKGNILERFSAQQFPDLHSELNLSSLELGDSALYFCASSRSDFQETQYFGPGTRLLVL.

V and J are TRBV20-1 and TRBJ2-7; D might be TRBD2 (5 bases). The CDR3 is 14 amino acids. Trimming removed 6 bases from V and 5 bases from J, with 20 bases in between. Germline V lookup: CDR1 DFQATT, CDR2 SNEGSKA (reference sequence). The CDR3 DNA reads TGCAGTGCAAATAGAGGGCCCGAATGGGACGAGCAGTACTTC. It encodes CSANRGPEWDEQYF.

This clonotype has at least ten counts. The genes are TRBV2 and TRBJ2-6; 7 bases align to TRBD1. CDR3 length: 14 residues. The J segment lost 2 bases and the V segment lost 8 bases, leaving 3 bases of the junction unmatched. Germline assignment: CDR1 SNHLY and CDR2 FYNNEI. CDR3 loop: CASYRGTGANVLTF. Written as DNA, the CDR3 is TGTGCCAGCTACAGGGGTACTGGGGCCAACGTCCTGACTTTC.

The table lists this clonotype with many counts. The gene calls are TRBV7-9 and TRBJ2-2, with D possibly being TRBD1 (5 bases). V was shortened by 5 bases and J by 3 bases, with 13 bases between the two germline ends. Germline V gives CDR1 SEHNR, CDR2 FQNEAQ (reference sequence). This CDR3 has 15 amino acids. This CDR3 reads CASSPGSPDTGELFF. The DNA of the CDR3 is TGTGCCAGCAGCCCAGGGTCCCCAGACACCGGGGAGCTGTTTTTT.

This clonotype was counted between two and nine times. V and J are TRBV7-6 and TRBJ2-5, with TRBD1 matching 11 bases. J lost 4 bases, V lost 5 bases, and 9 bases had no gene match. This CDR3 spans 16 amino acids. CDR1 and CDR2 (germline): SGHVS, FNYEAQ. CDR3 in amino acids: CASSPRGTGGGETQYF. The CDR3 nucleotides read TGTGCCAGCAGCCCCCGCGGGACAGGGGGGGGAGAGACCCAGTACTTC.

At least ten counts were recorded for this clonotype. The V gene is TRBV6-6, the J gene TRBJ1-5; D unclear. The V end was cut by 5 bases, the J end by 6 bases, with 8 bases between. This CDR3 spans 12 amino acids. The germline gives CDR1 MNHNY, CDR2 SVGAGI (reference sequence). The CDR3 spells CASSGSGQPQHF. The CDR3 nucleotides read TGTGCCAGCAGTGGGTCGGGTCAGCCCCAGCATTTT.

The chain is built from TRBV7-2 and TRBJ1-5; D uncertain. This CDR3 comprises 15 residues. V was shortened by 3 bases and J by 3 bases, with 12 bases between the two germline ends. In germline, CDR1 is SGHTA, CDR2 FQGNSA. CDR3 in DNA: TGTGCCAGCAGCTTTATAGGACCGGTCAATCAGCCCCAGCATTTT. This gives the protein CASSFIGPVNQPQHF.

The V and J genes are TRBV10-2 and TRBJ2-5, with 10 positions matching TRBD2. CDR3 size: 16 residues. V lost 9 bases, J lost 5 bases, and 15 bases stayed unmatched. Germline CDR1 is WSHSY and CDR2 is SAAADI. CDR3 region: CARFTQAGGPIETQYF. The CDR3, as DNA: TGCGCCAGATTCACCCAAGCGGGAGGGCCGATCGAGACCCAGTACTTC.

In the case of this clonotype: Given a much more abundant clone one base away, this may be a read error. This chain uses TRBV6-5 with TRBJ1-2; 7 nucleotides match TRBD1. Germline lookup yields CDR1 MNHEY and CDR2 SVGAGI. This CDR3 is built from 13 residues. CDR3 protein: CASSVGQANGCTF. The CDR3 nucleotides read TGTGCCAGCAGTGTCGGACAGGCGAATGGCTGCACCTTC.

This clonotype was observed at least ten times. V gene TRBV6-6 combines with J gene TRBJ1-5, with TRBD1 matching over 7 bases. The CDR3 totals 14 residues. CDR1 and CDR2 (germline): MNHNY, SVGAGI (reference sequence). V gave up 6 bases and J gave up 6 bases; unmatched junction bases: 8. CDR3 protein: CASRATGEGQPQHF. The CDR3 DNA sequence: TGTGCCAGCAGAGCAACAGGGGAGGGTCAGCCCCAGCATTTT.

The genes are TRBV4-3 and TRBJ1-3; D is possibly TRBD1 (6 bases). Between the trimmed V and J ends, which lost 0 bases and 4 bases, there was a span of 13 bases. CDR3 length: 16 residues. The germline CDR1 and CDR2 sequences are LGHNA and YSLEER. The CDR3 here is CASSQDRGGRGNTIYF. The CDR3 DNA is TGCGCCAGCAGCCAAGATCGGGGGGGGCGCGGAAACACCATATATTTT.

This clonotype was counted at least ten times. The chain is built from TRBV6-5 and TRBJ1-3; no firm D call. This CDR3 is built from 17 residues. Trimming removed 4 bases from V and 0 bases from J, with 16 bases in between. CDR1 MNHEY and CDR2 SVGAGI come from the germline V gene. CDR3: CASSFNAMGFSGNTIYF. The CDR3 DNA sequence: TGTGCCAGCAGTTTCAACGCTATGGGATTCTCTGGAAACACCATATATTTT.

DNA for the CDR3: TGTGCCAGTGGAACCGGGACAGGGTTTTATCAGCCCCAGCATTTT. This encodes CASGTGTGFYQPQHF. The chain uses TRBV19 and TRBJ1-5; 9 bases are a match to TRBD1. The V gene end was trimmed by 8 bases and the J gene end by 5 bases; junction bases not matched to a gene: 10. The germline gives CDR1 LNHDA, CDR2 SQIVND (reference sequence). The CDR3 extends over 15 amino acids.

This clonotype was found many times. This chain links TRBV7-9 with TRBJ2-5; a weak D match, TRBD1 (6 bases). Trimming shortened V by 5 bases and J by 0 bases, and 13 bases separated the two germline ends. This CDR3 has 15 amino acids. In germline, CDR1 is SEHNR, CDR2 FQNEAQ (reference sequence). For the CDR3, the DNA is TGTGCCAGCAGCGCCCGGACAGCGTACCAAGAGACCCAGTACTTC. Translated: CASSARTAYQETQYF.

This clonotype was seen a few times. V is TRBV7-2 and J is TRBJ1-4, with D possibly matching TRBD1 (5 bases). The CDR3 has 14 amino acids. V lost 2 bases, J lost 8 bases, and 12 bases lay in between. Germline loops: CDR1 SGHTA, CDR2 FQGNSA. The CDR3 here is CASSLRQGGEKLFF. Written as DNA, the CDR3 is TGTGCCAGCAGCTTACGGCAGGGTGGAGAAAAACTGTTTTTT.

Concerning this clonotype: This could be a read error, since a much larger clone is one nucleotide away. V usage is TRBV29-1 and J usage is TRBJ1-4; D uncertain. The V gene lost 8 bases and the J gene lost 3 bases, with 13 bases spanning the gap. Germline lookup yields CDR1 SQVTM and CDR2 ANQGSEA. The CDR3 is made up of 13 amino acids. Written as DNA, the CDR3 is TGCAGCATTGGGATTGCGGCTAATGAAAAACTGTTTTTT. It encodes CSIGIAANEKLFF.

This clonotype was seen ten or more times. The chain recombines TRBV7-2 with TRBJ1-4; D might be TRBD1 (5 bases). The germline V and J ends were trimmed by 5 bases and 0 bases, with 13 bases remaining between them. Germline V gene sequence: CDR1 SGHTA, CDR2 FQGNSA. CDR3 length: 16 amino acids. This CDR3 reads CASSRWKTATNEKLFF. DNA for the CDR3: TGTGCCAGCAGCAGGTGGAAGACAGCAACTAATGAAAAACTGTTTTTT.

The CDR3 here is CASSVGLAETNTGELFF. The CDR3 nucleotides read TGCGCCAGCAGTGTCGGGCTAGCGGAGACTAACACCGGGGAGCTGTTTTTT. This sequence joins TRBV10-1 and TRBJ2-2; the match to TRBD2 covers 7 bases. This CDR3 is built from 17 residues. The junction had 10 bases not matched to a gene; V was cut back by 4 bases and J by 2 bases. CDR1 and CDR2 from the germline V gene are WNHNN and SYGVQD (reference sequence).

The rearrangement links TRBV29-1 to TRBJ2-3, with unresolved D. Germline assignment: CDR1 SQVTM and CDR2 ANQGSEA. There are 13 residues in the CDR3. The ends were cut back, 6 bases at V and 4 bases at J, with 14 bases in the middle. The CDR3 is CSVAGLGADTQYF. In DNA form, the CDR3 reads TGCAGCGTCGCCGGGCTTGGGGCAGATACGCAGTATTTT.